This entry describes one TCR beta chain. Its antigen is not identified. The data stem from a study of cytomegalovirus exposure and HLA in healthy donors. Study-wide findings and caveats: TCR beta chain V- and J-gene trimming was linked, in a later analysis, to a missense variant in DCLRE1C. Versus the roughly 670-donor mean, an Asian-associated ancestry cluster reportedly showed fewer N-insertions in a later analysis.

Germline V CDR1 and CDR2: MGHRA, YSYEKL. V was clipped by 2 bases and J by 4 bases, with 4 bases between them. The CDR3 extends over 12 amino acids. It was with 60 Vbeta and 13 Jbeta primers that the PCR ran. The repertoire was sequenced with immunoSEQ multiplex PCR; TCRdb's copy has only in-frame clones and lacks some. The table records about 180,000 clones, roughly 87% of them present only once. V usage is TRBV4-1 and J usage is TRBJ2-3; D gene uncertain. Sequencing input: PBMCs. This TCR derives from a man aged 35-49 years in good health and CMV-seronegative. The CDR3 bases are TGCGCCAGCAGCCAACCGTCAGATACGCAGTATTTT. It specifies CASSQPSDTQYF.